The subject of this entry is one T cell receptor (beta chain). The sample belongs to a study of blood T cell repertoires in COVID-19. On the study more broadly: T cells, B-cell-depleted T cells, or PBMCs provided the cDNA or gDNA that served as material.

This CDR3 is 17 amino acids long. The V end was cut by 3 bases, the J end by 5 bases, with 19 bases between. In germline, CDR1 is LGHNA, CDR2 YSLEER. Individuals drawn from 24 US areas were about 18 to 95 years old. Participants' reported clinical history set cohort assignment. The table came from immunoSEQ multiplex PCR; TCRdb's copy has only in-frame clones and leaves some out. Among approximately 210,000 clones listed, 81% were seen once. This clonotype was obtained from a woman aged 45-60 years with acute COVID-19. Sequenced material: PBMCs or T cells enriched from blood (not recorded which). The chain joins TRBV4-3 to TRBJ1-4; TRBD1 might be the D (6 bases). The CDR3 loop reads CASSQSRDNWRNEKLFF. DNA of the CDR3: TGCGCCAGCAGCCAGTCCCGGGACAACTGGAGGAATGAAAAACTGTTTTTT.